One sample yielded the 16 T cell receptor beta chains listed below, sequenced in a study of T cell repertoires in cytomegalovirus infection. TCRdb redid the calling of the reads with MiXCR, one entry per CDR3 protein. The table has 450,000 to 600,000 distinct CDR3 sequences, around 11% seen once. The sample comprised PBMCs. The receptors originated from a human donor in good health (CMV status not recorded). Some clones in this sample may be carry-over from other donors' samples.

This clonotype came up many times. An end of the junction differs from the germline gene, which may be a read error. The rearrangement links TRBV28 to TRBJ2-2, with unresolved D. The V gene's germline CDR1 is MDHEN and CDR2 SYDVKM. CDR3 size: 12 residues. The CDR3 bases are TGTGCCAGCAGTTGGAACAGCGGGGAGCTGTTTTTT. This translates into CASSWNSGELFF.

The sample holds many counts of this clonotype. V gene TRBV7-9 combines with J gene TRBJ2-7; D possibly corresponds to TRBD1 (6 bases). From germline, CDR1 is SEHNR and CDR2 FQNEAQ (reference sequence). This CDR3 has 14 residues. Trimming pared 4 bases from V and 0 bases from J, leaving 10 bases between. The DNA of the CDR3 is TGTGCCAGCAGCTCCGACAGGAGCTCCTACGAGCAGTACTTC. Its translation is CASSSDRSSYEQYF.

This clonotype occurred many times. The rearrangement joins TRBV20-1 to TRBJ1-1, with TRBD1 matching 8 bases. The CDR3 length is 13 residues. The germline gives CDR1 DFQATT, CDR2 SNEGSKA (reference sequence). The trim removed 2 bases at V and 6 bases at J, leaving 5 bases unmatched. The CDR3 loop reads CSARPQGAPEAFF. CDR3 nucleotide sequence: TGCAGTGCTAGACCCCAGGGGGCTCCTGAAGCTTTCTTT.

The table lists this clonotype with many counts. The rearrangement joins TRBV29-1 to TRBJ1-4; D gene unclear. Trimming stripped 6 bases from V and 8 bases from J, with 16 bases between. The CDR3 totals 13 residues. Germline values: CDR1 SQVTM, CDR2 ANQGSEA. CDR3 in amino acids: CSVETQEREKLFF. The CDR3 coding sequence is TGCAGCGTCGAGACCCAAGAGAGGGAAAAACTGTTTTTT. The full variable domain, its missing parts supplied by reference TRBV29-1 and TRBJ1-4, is SAVISQKPSRDICQRGTSLTIQCQVDSQVTMMFWYRQQPGQSLTLIATANQGSEATYESGFVIDKFPISRPNLTFSTLTVSNMSPEDSSIYLCSVETQEREKLFFGSGTQLSVL.

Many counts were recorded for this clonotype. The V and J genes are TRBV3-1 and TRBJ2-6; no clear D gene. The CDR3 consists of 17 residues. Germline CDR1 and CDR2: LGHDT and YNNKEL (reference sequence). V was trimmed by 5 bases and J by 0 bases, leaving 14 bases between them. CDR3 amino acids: CASSLRSRTSGANVLTF. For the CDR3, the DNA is TGTGCCAGCAGCTTAAGGAGCAGAACCTCTGGGGCCAACGTCCTGACTTTC. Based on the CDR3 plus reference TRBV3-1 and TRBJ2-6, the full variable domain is DTAVSQTPKYLVTQMGNDKSIKCEQNLGHDTMYWYKQDSKKFLKIMFSYNNKELIINETVPNRFSPKSPDKAHLNLHINSLELGDSAVYFCASSLRSRTSGANVLTFGAGSRLTVL.

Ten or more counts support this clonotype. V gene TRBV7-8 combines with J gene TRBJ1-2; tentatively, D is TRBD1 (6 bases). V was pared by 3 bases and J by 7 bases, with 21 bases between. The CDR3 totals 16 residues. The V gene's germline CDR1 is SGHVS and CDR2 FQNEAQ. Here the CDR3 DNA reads TGTGCCAGCAGCTTCGACAGGCTCCGGAGTGTGGGTGGCTACACCTTC. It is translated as CASSFDRLRSVGGYTF.

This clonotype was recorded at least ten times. CDR3 nucleotide sequence: TGTGCCATCAGTGAGATCGCCGGCGATCAGCCCCAGCATTTT. It is translated as CAISEIAGDQPQHF. The chain employs TRBV10-3 and TRBJ1-5; D remains ambiguous. The CDR3 covers 14 residues. V lost 2 bases and J lost 5, with 10 bases in between. Germline V gene data show CDR1 as ENHRY and CDR2 as SYGVKD.

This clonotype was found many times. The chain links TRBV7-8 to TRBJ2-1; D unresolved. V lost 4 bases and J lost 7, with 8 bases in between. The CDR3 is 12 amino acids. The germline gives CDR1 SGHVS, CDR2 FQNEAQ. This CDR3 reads CASSSAFNEQFF. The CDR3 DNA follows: TGTGCCAGCAGCTCAGCGTTTAATGAGCAGTTCTTC.

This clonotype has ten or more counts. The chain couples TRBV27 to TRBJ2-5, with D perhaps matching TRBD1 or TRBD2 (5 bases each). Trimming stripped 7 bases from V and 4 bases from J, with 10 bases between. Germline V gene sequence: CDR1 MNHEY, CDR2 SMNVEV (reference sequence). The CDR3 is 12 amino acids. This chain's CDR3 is CASKGGGETQYF. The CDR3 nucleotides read TGTGCCAGCAAAGGTGGGGGAGAGACCCAGTACTTC.

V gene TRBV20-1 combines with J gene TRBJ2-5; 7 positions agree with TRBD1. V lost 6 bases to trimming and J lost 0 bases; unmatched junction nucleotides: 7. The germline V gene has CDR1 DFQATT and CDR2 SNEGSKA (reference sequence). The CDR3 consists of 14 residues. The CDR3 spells CSAGDRLYQETQYF. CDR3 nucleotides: TGCAGTGCAGGGGACAGACTGTACCAAGAGACCCAGTACTTC.

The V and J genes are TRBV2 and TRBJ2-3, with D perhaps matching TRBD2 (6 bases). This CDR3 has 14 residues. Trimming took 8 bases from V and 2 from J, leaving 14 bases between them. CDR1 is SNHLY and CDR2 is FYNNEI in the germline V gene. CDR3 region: CASPAGSHTDTQYF. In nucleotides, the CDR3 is TGTGCCAGCCCTGCGGGATCACACACAGATACGCAGTATTTT.

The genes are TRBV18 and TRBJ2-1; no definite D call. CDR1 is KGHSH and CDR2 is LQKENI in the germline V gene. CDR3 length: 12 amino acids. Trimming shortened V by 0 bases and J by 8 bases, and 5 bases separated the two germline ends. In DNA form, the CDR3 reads TGTGCCAGCTCACCACCATTATATGAGCAGTTCTTC. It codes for CASSPPLYEQFF.

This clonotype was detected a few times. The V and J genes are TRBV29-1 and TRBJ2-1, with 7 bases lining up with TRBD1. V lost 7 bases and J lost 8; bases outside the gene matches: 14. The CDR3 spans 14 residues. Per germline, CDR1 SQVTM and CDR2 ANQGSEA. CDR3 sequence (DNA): TGCAGCGCCATCGAGGAGACAGGGAACGATGAGCAGTTCTTC. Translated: CSAIEETGNDEQFF.

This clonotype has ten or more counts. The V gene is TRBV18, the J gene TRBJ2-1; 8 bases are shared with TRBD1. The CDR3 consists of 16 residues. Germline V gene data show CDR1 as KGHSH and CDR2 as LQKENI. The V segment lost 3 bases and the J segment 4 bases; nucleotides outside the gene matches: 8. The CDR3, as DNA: TGTGCCAGCTCACCGGGACAGGACCCTTCTTACAATGAGCAGTTCTTC. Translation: CASSPGQDPSYNEQFF.

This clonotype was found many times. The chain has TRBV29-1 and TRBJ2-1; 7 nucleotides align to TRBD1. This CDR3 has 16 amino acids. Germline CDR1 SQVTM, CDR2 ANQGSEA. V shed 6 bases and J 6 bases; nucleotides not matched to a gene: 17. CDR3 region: CSVSSLQGQTSNEQFF. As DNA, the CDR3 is TGCAGCGTCAGCTCTTTACAGGGGCAAACGAGCAATGAGCAGTTCTTC.

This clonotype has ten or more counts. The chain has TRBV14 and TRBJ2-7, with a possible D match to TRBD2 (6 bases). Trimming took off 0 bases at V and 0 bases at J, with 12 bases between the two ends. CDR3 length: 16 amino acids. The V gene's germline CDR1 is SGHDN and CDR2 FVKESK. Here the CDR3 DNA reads TGTGCCAGCAGCCAAGATTTGGGGGGTGGCTCCTACGAGCAGTACTTC. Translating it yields CASSQDLGGGSYEQYF.